This T cell receptor (beta chain) was recorded in a study of vaccination and CD4 T cells after COVID-19. The Oncomine TCR Beta short-read assay generated sequence data from the DNA of cultured CD4+ T cells. TCRdb used MiXCR to reprocess the PCR reads, holding one entry per CDR3 protein. The sample lists about 21,000 distinct CDR3 sequences, roughly a quarter seen once, with approximately 11% in the top ten. The CDR3 runs 14 residues. Germline CDR1 reads SGHNT; CDR2 reads YYREEE (reference sequence). V dropped 3 bases and J dropped 0 bases, with 10 bases sitting between them. This sample's treatment: approximately 9-day PBMC culture with coronavirus spike peptide pools or control peptides (ViraFEST assay). This clonotype was recorded a few times. Its antigen is as yet unknown.

What was sequenced was cultured CD4+ T cells from blood. This TCR derives from a human donor with COVID-19. The rearrangement links TRBV5-4 to TRBJ2-7, with D perhaps TRBD1 (5 bases). The CDR3 region is CASSSGSYSYEQYF. As DNA, the CDR3 is TGTGCCAGCAGCTCAGGGTCCTACTCCTACGAGCAGTACTTC.